This entry concerns a single TCR beta chain. Its antigen is as yet unknown. These data belong to a study of PD-1 blockade in classical Hodgkin lymphoma. Study-level results: CD4+ TCR diversity, unlike CD8+, climbed significantly by C4D1.

This CDR3 comprises 16 residues. V lost 3 bases, J lost 2 bases, and 17 bases lay in between. Germline values: CDR1 SGHAT, CDR2 FQNNGV. The repertoire was sequenced with immunoSEQ multiplex PCR; TCRdb's copy has only in-frame clones and lacks some. The sample consists of about 24,000 clones, approximately 81% of them appearing once. Relapses following autologous stem cell transplantation were seen in all patients, with brentuximab vedotin exposure varying. The source of this sequence is a human donor with classical Hodgkin lymphoma. The specimen comprised peripheral blood mononuclear cells (PBMCs), sampled before the second cycle of nivolumab. The V and J genes are TRBV11-2 and TRBJ2-7; D unclear. CDR3 DNA sequence: TGTGCCAGCAGCTTGTCCCTAGGCCTTACGGCCTACGAGCAGTACTTC. Its translation is CASSLSLGLTAYEQYF.